This T cell receptor (beta chain) is from a study of cytomegalovirus exposure and HLA in healthy donors. Study-wide points: A missense variant in DCLRE1C was later tied to TCR beta V- and J-gene trimming. Common viral pathogens were later found to be apparently linked to several of the most significant clusters.

The PCR contained 60 Vbeta and 13 Jbeta primers. Sequenced by immunoSEQ multiplex PCR; TCRdb stores in-frame clones only, minus some. The sample includes 300,000 or so clones, roughly four fifths of them seen just once. Though probably carrying unrecorded immune exposures, donors were nominally healthy at sampling. This clone was seen just once. Its antigen remains unknown. CDR1 ENHRY and CDR2 SYGVKD come from the germline V gene. V gave up 6 bases and J gave up 4 bases, with 24 bases separating them. The CDR3 has 17 residues. The clonotype was recovered from a woman aged 40 to 50 in good health and CMV-seropositive. The chain couples TRBV10-3 to TRBJ1-2; perhaps TRBD1 as D (5 bases). Sequencing used PBMCs. The CDR3, as DNA: TGTGCCATCAGCACGGGAGCTGGGACGTTCGCTAGCTATGGCTACACCTTC. This gives the protein CAISTGAGTFASYGYTF.